The 8 T cell receptor beta chains in this list originate from one sample, sequenced in a study of breast tumors, draining lymph nodes, adjacent tissues. Axillary draining lymph nodes of breast cancer patients supplied the node samples. From the multiplex PCR reads, TCRdb called clonotypes with MiXCR, one entry per CDR3 protein. In the table there are 100,000 or so distinct CDR3 sequences, 20% to 25% of which are singletons. Sequenced input: axillary lymph node tissue. Receptors originate from a female donor with breast cancer. Some clones in this sample may be carry-over from other donors' samples.

This clonotype occurred many times. The chain combines TRBV9 with TRBJ2-1; D call uncertain. The CDR3 loop spans 13 amino acids. From germline, CDR1 is SGDLS and CDR2 YYNGEE. V was clipped by 0 bases and J by 10 bases, with 11 bases between them. As DNA, the CDR3 is TGTGCCAGCAGCGTAGCCCCCTTTCGGGAGCAGTTCTTC. Its translation: CASSVAPFREQFF.

This clonotype was seen many times. The chain combines TRBV28 with TRBJ1-6; tentatively, D is TRBD1 (5 bases). Germline-derived CDR1 and CDR2 are MDHEN and SYDVKM. The V end lost 5 bases, the J end lost 7 bases, and 18 bases lay between the germline ends. The CDR3 runs to 16 residues. The CDR3 region is CASSPASEGRNSPLHF. CDR3 in DNA: TGTGCCAGCAGTCCCGCGTCCGAGGGGCGGAATTCACCCCTCCACTTT. Full variable domain (rest looked up from reference TRBV28 and TRBJ1-6): DVKVTQSSRYLVKRTGEKVFLECVQDMDHENMFWYRQDPGLGLRLIYFSYDVKMKEKGDIPEGYSVSREKKERFSLILESASTNQTSMYLCASSPASEGRNSPLHFGNGTRLTVT.

With regard to this clonotype: Given a much more abundant clone one base away, this may be a read error. This chain's CDR3 is CASSVWDTGGLFF. CDR3 nucleotides: TGTGCCAGCAGCGTATGGGACACCGGGGGGCTGTTTTTT. The chain couples TRBV9 to TRBJ2-2; the D gene could be TRBD1 or TRBD2 (6 bases each). The CDR3 contains 13 residues. CDR1 is SGDLS and CDR2 is YYNGEE in the germline V gene. Looking up the rest from reference TRBV9 and TRBJ2-2 gives the full variable domain: DSGVTQTPKHLITATGQRVTLRCSPRSGDLSVYWYQQSLDQGLQFLIQYYNGEERAKGNILERFSAQQFPDLHSELNLSSLELGDSALYFCASSVWDTGGLFFGEGSRLTVL.

This clonotype has only one observation. This could be a read error, since a much larger clone is one nucleotide away. Because it lacks the conserved phenylalanine or tryptophan at the end, this CDR3 is likely a read error. The genes are TRBV19 and TRBJ2-2; 7 nucleotides agree with TRBD1. CDR3 length equals 14 residues. The germline V gene encodes CDR1 LNHDA and CDR2 SQIVND (reference sequence). Trimming took 5 bases from V and 6 from J; bases not matched to a gene: 6. This CDR3 reads CASSVRQGSGELFV. CDR3 in DNA: TGTGCCAGTAGTGTACGACAGGGATCCGGGGAGCTGTTTGTT.

The table lists this clonotype with many counts. The chain employs TRBV6-1 and TRBJ2-7; no definite D call. Trimming shortened V by 5 bases and J by 0 bases, and 14 bases separated the two germline ends. Germline-derived CDR1 and CDR2 are MNHNS and SASEGT. The CDR3 runs 15 residues. CDR3 bases: TGTGCCAGCAGTCTCTCCGGCGGCAGCTCCTACGAGCAGTACTTC. Translating it yields CASSLSGGSSYEQYF.

The CDR3 loop is CASSEVGDPFNEQFF. The CDR3, as DNA: TGTGCCAGCAGTGAGGTAGGGGACCCCTTCAATGAGCAGTTCTTC. The gene calls are TRBV25-1 and TRBJ2-1; D might be TRBD1 or TRBD2, each matching 5 bases. V was pared by 3 bases and J by 6 bases, with 15 bases between. The V gene's germline CDR1 is MGHDK and CDR2 SYGVNS. The CDR3 totals 15 residues.

The table lists this clonotype with many counts. The V gene is TRBV6-5, the J gene TRBJ1-6; 7 bases fit TRBD1. There are 15 residues in the CDR3. Per germline, CDR1 MNHEY and CDR2 SVGAGI. The V segment lost 5 bases and the J segment 4 bases; nucleotides outside the gene matches: 5. The CDR3 region is CASSPGDRYNSPLHF. The CDR3 bases are TGTGCCAGCAGTCCTGGGGACAGATATAATTCACCCCTCCACTTT.

This clonotype was counted at least ten times. V gene TRBV14 combines with J gene TRBJ1-6; TRBD1 matches 9 bases. Trimming at V came to 5 bases and at J to 10 bases, leaving 3 bases not matched to a gene. CDR1 and CDR2 (germline): SGHDN, FVKESK. The CDR3 extends over 13 amino acids. The CDR3: CASSGQGWSPLHF. CDR3 nucleotide sequence: TGTGCCAGCAGCGGACAGGGGTGGTCACCCCTCCACTTT.